The sequence of this TCR beta chain was determined in a study of blood T cell repertoires in COVID-19 (dated by TCRdb to the early 2020s). At the level of the whole study: Samples covering the acute and convalescent phases of COVID-19 were provided by collaborators in the United States, Italy and Spain. The prospective study material was composed of cDNA or gDNA derived from T cells, B-cell-depleted T cells, or PBMCs. Subjects who had been exposed to COVID-19, were actively infected with it, or had recovered from it provided the deeply sampled blood TCRbeta repertoires that made up the dataset. The repertoires were released in a freely available public database meant as a resource for research on the immune response to SARS-CoV-2. The samples were drawn from the first 160 participants of the ongoing ImmuneRACE study and from some 1,300 subjects provided by 6 global collaborators. The sample metadata nearly always contained a de-identified subject ID, COVID-19 status, age in years and sex. Where available, HLA class I and class II types were obtained from metadata supplied by the sample provider rather than from assay-based typing. Paper-wide results and their limitations: The amount of clinical and demographic metadata varied by source and participant and was provided uncurated.

The germline V gene provides CDR1 MGHRA and CDR2 YSYEKL. Taken from cysteine to phenylalanine, the CDR3 has 14 residues. The CDR3 DNA has 42 bases and is translated from base 1. V drops 3 bases and J drops 9 bases, leaving 15 bases in between. As regards this clone: Its antigen remains unidentified. There are no base qualities to consult, and no much larger clone falls within one base.

TCRbeta CDR3 regions were amplified from genomic DNA using the immunoSEQ Assay, a bias-controlled multiplex PCR. The paper's data handling went like this. The number of nucleated cells in each sample was estimated by amplification of reference gene primers within the assay. To quantify the absolute abundance of each unique TCRbeta CDR3 rearrangement, sequence reads were collapsed and filtered. For each sample, productive Simpson clonality was calculated by taking the square root of Simpson's diversity index across productive rearrangements. The table was pulled from immuneACCESS by TCRdb, which kept in-frame rearrangements only. Such tables lose some clones; where checked, under half of the loss comes from unresolved V genes, and the rest has no known cause. That table furnishes V, J and clone size, whereas the DNA furnished D and trimming. Across this sample there are about 180,000 clones, with 75% to 90% seen only once. The ten biggest clones cover more than 2.5% of the sample.

Each collaborating institution followed its own protocols to collect whole blood in K2EDTA tubes. For TCRbeta analysis, collaborators shipped samples as frozen whole blood, isolated PBMCs, or DNA extracted from either of those sample types. Sequencing was carried out using peripheral blood. The sequence links TRBV4-1 to TRBJ1-5; the D gene is possibly TRBD1, with 6 bases matching. The clonotype comes from a man in his sixties with acute or convalescent COVID-19. The CDR3: CASSHRGQGGPQHF. The bases are TGCGCCAGCAGCCACAGAGGGCAAGGGGGGCCCCAGCATTTT.